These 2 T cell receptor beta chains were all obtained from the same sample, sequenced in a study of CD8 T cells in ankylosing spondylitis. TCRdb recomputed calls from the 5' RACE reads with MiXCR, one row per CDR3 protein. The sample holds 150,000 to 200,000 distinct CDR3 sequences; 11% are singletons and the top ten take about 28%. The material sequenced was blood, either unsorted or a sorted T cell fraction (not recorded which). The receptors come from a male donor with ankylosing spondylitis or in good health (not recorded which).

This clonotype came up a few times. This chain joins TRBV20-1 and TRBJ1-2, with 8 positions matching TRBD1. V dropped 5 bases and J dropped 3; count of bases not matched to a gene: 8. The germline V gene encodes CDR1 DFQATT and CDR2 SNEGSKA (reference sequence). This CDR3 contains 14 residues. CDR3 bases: TGCAGTGCTTACCAGGGGGCTGGGGACTATGGCTACACCTTC. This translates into CSAYQGAGDYGYTF.

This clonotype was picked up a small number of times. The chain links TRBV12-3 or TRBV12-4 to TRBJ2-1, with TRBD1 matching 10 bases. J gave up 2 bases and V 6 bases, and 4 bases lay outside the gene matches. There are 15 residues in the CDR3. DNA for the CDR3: TGTGCCAGCAGCTGGACAGGGGGAACCTACAATGAGCAGTTCTTC. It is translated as CASSWTGGTYNEQFF.